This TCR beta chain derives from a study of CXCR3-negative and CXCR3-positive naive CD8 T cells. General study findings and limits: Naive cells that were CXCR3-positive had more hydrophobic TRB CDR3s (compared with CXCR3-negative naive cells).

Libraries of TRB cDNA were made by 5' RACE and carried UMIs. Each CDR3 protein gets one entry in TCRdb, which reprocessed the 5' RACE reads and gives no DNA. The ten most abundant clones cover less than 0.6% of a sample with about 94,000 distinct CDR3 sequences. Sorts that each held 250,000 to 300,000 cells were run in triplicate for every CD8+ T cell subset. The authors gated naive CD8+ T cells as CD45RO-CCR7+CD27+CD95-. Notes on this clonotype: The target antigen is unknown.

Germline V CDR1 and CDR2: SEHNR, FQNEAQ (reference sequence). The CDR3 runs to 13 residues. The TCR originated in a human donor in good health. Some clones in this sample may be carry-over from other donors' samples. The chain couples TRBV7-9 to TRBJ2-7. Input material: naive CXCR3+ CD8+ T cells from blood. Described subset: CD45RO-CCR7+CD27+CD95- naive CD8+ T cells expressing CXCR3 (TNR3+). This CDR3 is CASSLGLSYEQYF.